Shown below are 17 T cell receptor beta chains from a single sample sequenced in a study of OX40 agonist ivuxolimab in advanced cancers. Produced via immunoSEQ multiplex PCR; TCRdb's table is partial and in-frame only. The table includes tens of thousands of clones, around 84% detected once. Sequenced here: CD4+ or CD8+ T cells sorted from blood, sampled in a trial of the OX40 agonist ivuxolimab. These receptors came from an adult with an advanced solid tumor such as melanoma, head and neck, liver or kidney cancer.

The rearrangement links TRBV2 to TRBJ2-2; 9 bases map to TRBD1. CDR3 length: 18 residues. Germline-derived CDR1 and CDR2 are SNHLY and FYNNEI. The junction had 15 bases not matched to a gene; V was cut back by 5 bases and J by 5 bases. The CDR3 loop is CASSRRTGAQIKTGELFF. DNA for the CDR3: TGTGCCAGCAGTAGAAGGACAGGGGCCCAAATAAAGACCGGGGAGCTGTTTTTT. Based on the CDR3 plus reference TRBV2 and TRBJ2-2, the full variable domain is EPEVTQTPSHQVTQMGQEVILRCVPISNHLYFYWYRQILGQKVEFLVSFYNNEISEKSEIFDDQFSVERPDGSNFTLKIRSTKLEDSAMYFCASSRRTGAQIKTGELFFGEGSRLTVL.

This clone was counted a single time. The V gene is TRBV28, the J gene TRBJ2-2; possible D gene TRBD1, 5 bases. This CDR3 is built from 15 residues. The germline V and J ends were trimmed by 1 base and 4 bases, with 10 bases remaining between them. Per the germline V gene, CDR1 is MDHEN and CDR2 is SYDVKM. In nucleotides, the CDR3 is TGTGCCAGCAGTTTATTAGGGGTTGCCACCGGGGAGCTGTTTTTT. Translating gives CASSLLGVATGELFF.

The chain has TRBV27 and TRBJ1-6; D gene unclear. Germline lookup yields CDR1 MNHEY and CDR2 SMNVEV (reference sequence). Trimming pared 0 bases from V and 9 bases from J, leaving 6 bases between. This CDR3 has 13 amino acids. The CDR3, as DNA: TGTGCCAGCAGTTTATCTGCTCGTTCACCCCTCCACTTT. This codes for CASSLSARSPLHF.

The gene calls are TRBV30 and TRBJ2-1, with a possible D match to TRBD1 (5 bases). V dropped 3 bases and J dropped 2 bases, with 14 bases sitting between them. The CDR3 covers 15 residues. Germline lookup yields CDR1 GTSNPN and CDR2 SVGIG (reference sequence). Here the CDR3 reads CAWSPGQGPYNEQFF. The CDR3, as DNA: TGTGCCTGGAGCCCCGGTCAGGGCCCCTACAATGAGCAGTTCTTC.

The chain carries TRBV9 and TRBJ2-7; 10 bases are shared with TRBD2. Per the germline V gene, CDR1 is SGDLS and CDR2 is YYNGEE. Unmatched junction bases numbered 16, after V lost 4 bases and J lost 0 bases. This CDR3 has 19 residues. CDR3 sequence (DNA): TGTGCCAGCAGCCCCCGGGGGATAGCGGGGGGCCTCGGCTCCTACGAGCAGTACTTC. It yields the protein CASSPRGIAGGLGSYEQYF. Supplemented by reference TRBV9 and TRBJ2-7, the full variable domain reads DSGVTQTPKHLITATGQRVTLRCSPRSGDLSVYWYQQSLDQGLQFLIQYYNGEERAKGNILERFSAQQFPDLHSELNLSSLELGDSALYFCASSPRGIAGGLGSYEQYFGPGTRLTVT.

The rearrangement links TRBV28 to TRBJ1-2, with 9 bases aligning to TRBD1. Germline CDR1 and CDR2: MDHEN and SYDVKM. This CDR3 region has 14 residues. With V trimmed by 5 bases and J by 8 bases, 9 bases remained unmatched. Here the CDR3 DNA reads TGTGCCAGCAGTGTCACAGGGGGCGGAGAAGGCTACACCTTC. Translated, it gives CASSVTGGGEGYTF.

The chain is built from TRBV6-5 and TRBJ2-6; no clear D gene. The V gene lost 2 bases and the J gene lost 2 bases, with 7 bases spanning the gap. The CDR3 covers 15 residues. Looked up from germline, CDR1 is MNHEY and CDR2 is SVGAGI. CDR3: CASSYAFPGANVLTF. The CDR3 nucleotides are TGTGCCAGCAGTTACGCGTTCCCTGGGGCCAACGTCCTGACTTTC.

The CDR3 protein is CSASGYTF. The CDR3 DNA reads TGCAGTGCTAGTGGCTACACCTTC. V gene TRBV20-1 combines with J gene TRBJ1-2; D gene unclear. Germline CDR1 and CDR2: DFQATT and SNEGSKA (reference sequence). V was clipped by 3 bases and J by 7 bases, with 0 bases between them. This CDR3 region has 8 residues.

Turning to this clone: An end of the junction does not agree with germline; a read error may underlie this. This chain uses TRBV7-9 with TRBJ1-5, with 9 bases lining up with TRBD1. This CDR3 contains 17 residues. CDR1 is SEHNR and CDR2 is FQNEAQ in the germline V gene (reference sequence). CDR3 nucleotide sequence: TGTGCCAGCAGCTTAGAGCTGACCACAGGGGGCAACCAGCCCCAGCATTTT. This encodes CASSLELTTGGNQPQHF.

The chain recombines TRBV4-3 with TRBJ2-7; D is uncertain. This CDR3 has 15 amino acids. In germline, CDR1 is LGHNA, CDR2 YSLEER. Trimming removed 0 bases from V and 0 bases from J, with 9 bases in between. For the CDR3, the DNA is TGCGCCAGCAGCCAAGAGCTGGCTAGCTCCTACGAGCAGTACTTC. It is translated as CASSQELASSYEQYF.

The chain couples TRBV28 to TRBJ2-1; TRBD2 matches at 8 bases. The CDR3 is made up of 14 amino acids. With 4 bases clipped from V and 10 bases from J, the junction kept 9 bases outside the gene matches. The germline V gene has CDR1 MDHEN and CDR2 SYDVKM. CDR3 protein: CASSYWGGGTEQFF. In DNA form, the CDR3 reads TGTGCCAGCAGTTATTGGGGCGGGGGGACCGAGCAGTTCTTC.

This chain connects TRBV29-1 to TRBJ2-5, with D unclear. Germline V gene data show CDR1 as SQVTM and CDR2 as ANQGSEA. The CDR3 loop spans 13 amino acids. With 1 base removed from V and 4 bases from J, the gap between germline ends came to 10 bases. CDR3 sequence reads: CSVEAKTTETQYF. CDR3 DNA: TGCAGCGTTGAAGCAAAGACGACAGAGACCCAGTACTTC.

The V and J genes are TRBV5-5 and TRBJ2-6; D ambiguous. The germline V gene encodes CDR1 SGHKS and CDR2 YYEKEE (reference sequence). The CDR3 has 17 amino acids. V was clipped by 4 bases and J by 2 bases, with 16 bases between them. The DNA of the CDR3 is TGTGCCAGCAGCCCTCCCCCCGCCACGGCTGGGGCCAACGTCCTGACTTTC. Protein sequence: CASSPPPATAGANVLTF. The entire variable domain, with the rest obtained from reference TRBV5-5 and TRBJ2-6, is as follows: DAGVTQSPTHLIKTRGQQVTLRCSPISGHKSVSWYQQVLGQGPQFIFQYYEKEERGRGNFPDRFSARQFPNYSSELNVNALLLGDSALYLCASSPPPATAGANVLTFGAGSRLTVL.

The chain recombines TRBV10-3 with TRBJ2-1; D gene ambiguous. V was clipped by 6 bases and J by 3 bases, with 9 bases between them. This CDR3 has 13 residues. CDR1 is ENHRY, CDR2 SYGVKD, per germline. DNA for the CDR3: TGTGCCATCAGGCCGATCGACTACAATGAGCAGTTCTTC. Residues: CAIRPIDYNEQFF.

The CDR3 protein is CASSLDGTSLSYF. CDR3 nucleotide sequence: TGTGCCAGCAGCTTAGACGGGACTAGCTTGTCGTATTTT. The chain combines TRBV11-1 with TRBJ2-3; TRBD2 matches at 9 bases. The CDR3 has 13 amino acids. CDR1 and CDR2 from the germline V gene are SGHAT and FQDESV (reference sequence). The trim removed 1 base at V and 14 bases at J, leaving 7 bases unmatched.

The rearrangement uses TRBV4-3 and TRBJ2-1; 7 positions agree with TRBD2. CDR1 is LGHNA, CDR2 YSLEER, per germline. V was clipped by 4 bases and J by 0 bases; unmatched bases: 9. This CDR3 is built from 17 residues. The DNA of the CDR3 is TGCGCCAGCAGCCTGTCGCTCGGGACTAACTCCTACAATGAGCAGTTCTTC. As protein: CASSLSLGTNSYNEQFF.

The chain combines TRBV4-3 with TRBJ2-7; TRBD2 matches at 11 bases. The CDR3 runs to 16 residues. V dropped 0 bases and J dropped 3; count of bases not matched to a gene: 4. From germline, CDR1 is LGHNA and CDR2 YSLEER. The CDR3 DNA is TGCGCCAGCAGCCAAGATAGCGGGAGGGCCGGCTACGAGCAGTACTTC. Its translation: CASSQDSGRAGYEQYF.